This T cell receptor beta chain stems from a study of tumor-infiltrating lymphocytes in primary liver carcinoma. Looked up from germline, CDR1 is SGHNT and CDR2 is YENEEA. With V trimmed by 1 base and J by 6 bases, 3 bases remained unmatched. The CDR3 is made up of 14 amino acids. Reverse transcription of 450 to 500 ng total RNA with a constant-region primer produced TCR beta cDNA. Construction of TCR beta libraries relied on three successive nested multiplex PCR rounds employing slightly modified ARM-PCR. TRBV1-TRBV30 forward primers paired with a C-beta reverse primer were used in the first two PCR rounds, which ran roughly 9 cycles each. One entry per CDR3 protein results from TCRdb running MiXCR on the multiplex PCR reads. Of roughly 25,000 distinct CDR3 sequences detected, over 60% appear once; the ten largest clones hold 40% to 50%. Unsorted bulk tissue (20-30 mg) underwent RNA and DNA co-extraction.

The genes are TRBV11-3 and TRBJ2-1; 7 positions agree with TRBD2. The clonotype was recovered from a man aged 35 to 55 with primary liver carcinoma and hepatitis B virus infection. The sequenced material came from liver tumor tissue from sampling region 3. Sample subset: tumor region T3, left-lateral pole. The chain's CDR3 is CASSLVWTSNEQFF. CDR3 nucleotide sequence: TGTGCCAGCAGCTTAGTCTGGACTAGCAATGAGCAGTTCTTC.